The 11 T cell receptor beta chains listed next were all sequenced from one sample in a study of prognosis after radiotherapy for stage I lung cancer. Two rounds of multiplex PCR amplified TCR beta CDR3 from genomic DNA. Gene-specific primers for each TRBV and TRBJ gene drove first-round PCR. MiXCR, run by TCRdb on the multiplex PCR reads, gives a single entry per CDR3 protein. Of approximately 25,000 distinct CDR3 sequences in the sample, around 41% are singletons; the top ten hold about 32%. The sequencing used PBMCs, collected before or after stereotactic body radiation therapy (not recorded which). These receptors all stem from a donor over 45 with non-small cell lung cancer.

This clonotype has ten or more counts. The chain is built from TRBV7-6 and TRBJ2-3; D might be TRBD1 or TRBD2, each matching 5 bases. In germline, CDR1 is SGHVS, CDR2 FNYEAQ. The CDR3 loop spans 16 amino acids. Trimming took 0 bases from V and 6 from J, leaving 16 bases between them. CDR3 sequence (DNA): TGTGCCAGCAGCTTAGCGGGGCTCCCCCCGGGGGATACGCAGTATTTT. It encodes CASSLAGLPPGDTQYF.

With regard to this clonotype: Just one base apart from a much larger clone, this may be a read error. The chain recombines TRBV6-9 with TRBJ1-4; D unresolved. Germline lookup yields CDR1 MNHGY and CDR2 SVAAGI. CDR3 length: 13 residues. The CDR3 here is CVNPPRRDEKLFF. The DNA of the CDR3 is TGTGTCAACCCGCCCCGCAGAGATGAAAAACTGTTTTTT.

In this sample, this clonotype turned up many times. DNA for the CDR3: TGTGCCAGCAGCCCGAGACTAGCATCAGATACGCAGTATTTT. Translating it yields CASSPRLASDTQYF. The chain joins TRBV6-1 to TRBJ2-3, with 7 bases identical to TRBD2. V lost 6 bases and J lost 4; bases outside the gene matches: 7. This CDR3 region has 14 residues. Germline V gene sequence: CDR1 MNHNS, CDR2 SASEGT.

This chain connects TRBV5-4 to TRBJ2-2, with 15 nucleotides matching TRBD2. This CDR3 comprises 17 residues. V shed 4 bases, J shed 6 bases, and the junction held 7 bases outside the gene matches. Per germline, CDR1 SGHNT and CDR2 YYREEE (reference sequence). The CDR3 sequence is CASSPGTSGRRAGELFF. CDR3 sequence (DNA): TGTGCCAGCAGCCCCGGGACTAGCGGGAGGAGGGCCGGGGAGCTGTTTTTT.

This clonotype was recorded many times. In DNA, the CDR3 is TGTGCCAGCAGTGAAGACCTCCCGGGCTCTGGAAACACCATATATTTT. Residues: CASSEDLPGSGNTIYF. The rearrangement joins TRBV6-1 to TRBJ1-3; D gene unclear. V lost 1 base and J lost 0, with 10 bases in between. The CDR3 totals 16 residues. Germline CDR1 is MNHNS and CDR2 is SASEGT.

This clonotype occurred many times. V usage is TRBV20-1 and J usage is TRBJ1-2; possibly TRBD1 for D (5 bases). CDR1 is DFQATT and CDR2 is SNEGSKA in the germline V gene (reference sequence). CDR3 size: 12 residues. Trimming cost V 5 bases and J 8 bases, with 15 bases left between them. The CDR3 nucleotides read TGCAGTGCTTCGGACAACTGGCGCGGCTACACCTTC. It yields the protein CSASDNWRGYTF.

V and J are TRBV4-1 and TRBJ2-7, with D maybe TRBD2 (5 bases). Trimming cost V 3 bases and J 6 bases, with 18 bases left between them. The CDR3 length is 15 residues. Per the germline V gene, CDR1 is MGHRA and CDR2 is YSYEKL. CDR3 coding DNA: TGCGCCAGCAGCCAGAGGGAGCTAAGTGGTGTCGAGCAGTACTTC. Protein product: CASSQRELSGVEQYF.

This clonotype was seen ten or more times. J is TRBJ2-7 and V is TRBV5-1, with 11 bases identical to TRBD2. CDR1 and CDR2 (germline): SGHRS, YFSETQ. V shed 3 bases and J 0 bases; nucleotides not matched to a gene: 11. The CDR3 covers 18 residues. CDR3 in DNA: TGCGCCAGCAGCTGGTTTAGCGGGGGACTAGCGGACTCCTACGAGCAGTACTTC. Encoded protein: CASSWFSGGLADSYEQYF.

The chain employs TRBV5-1 and TRBJ2-7; 8 bases match TRBD2. The germline CDR1 and CDR2 sequences are SGHRS and YFSETQ. This CDR3 contains 14 residues. With 5 bases clipped from V and 3 bases from J, the junction kept 7 bases outside the gene matches. CDR3 bases: TGCGCCAGCAGTCGAGCGGGAGACTACTACGAGCAGTACTTC. It encodes CASSRAGDYYEQYF.

This clonotype was seen many times. CDR3 sequence: CASRPGQGRNTEAFF. The CDR3 region has the DNA TGTGCCAGCAGGCCGGGACAGGGTAGGAACACTGAAGCTTTCTTT. V is TRBV12-3 or TRBV12-4 and J is TRBJ1-1; 9 bases map to TRBD1. CDR3 length: 15 amino acids. V gave up 6 bases and J gave up 1 base; unmatched junction bases: 6.

In this sample, this clonotype turned up many times. This chain connects TRBV13 to TRBJ2-5; 7 bases align to TRBD2. Germline CDR1 PRHDT, CDR2 FYEKMQ (reference sequence). The ends lost 4 bases at V and 7 bases at J; junction bases unmatched: 9. The CDR3 extends over 14 amino acids. This CDR3 reads CASSSAGTGGTQYF. CDR3 bases: TGTGCCAGCAGCTCAGCGGGAACCGGGGGGACCCAGTACTTC.